Listed below are T cell receptor beta chains from one sample, sequenced in a study of blood T cell repertoires in COVID-19. The method was immunoSEQ multiplex PCR; TCRdb's version includes in-frame clones alone and lacks a portion of them. The repertoire holds some 190,000 clones, 60% to 80% seen once, with under 15% in the top ten. The source material was PBMCs or T cells enriched from blood (not recorded which). The receptor source for this set is a man aged 55 to 70 who had been exposed to COVID-19. Each CDR3 is given with its conserved first and last residue. A D gene is named only where the DNA matches it firmly. The size entry is marked missing in some rows and otherwise reads once, few, many or a size class.

TRBJ1-4,once,NA,15,TRBV7-2,CASSSPATGDEKLFF,TGTGCCAGCAGTTCGCCGGCAACGGGGGATGAAAAACTGTTTTTT
TRBJ2-7,once,NA,11,TRBV29-1,CSVTLTYEQYF,TGCAGCGTGACACTTACCTACGAGCAGTACTTC
TRBJ1-1,NA,NA,12,TRBV30,CAWSRQNTEAFF,TGTGCCTGGAGTCGACAGAACACTGAAGCTTTCTTT
TRBJ2-1,NA,TRBD2,14,TRBV29-1,CSVVRLAGYNEQFF,TGCAGCGTTGTACGGCTAGCGGGATACAATGAGCAGTTCTTC
TRBJ2-7,once,NA,14,TRBV14,CASSQGFPAYEQYF,TGTGCCAGCAGCCAAGGTTTCCCAGCCTACGAGCAGTACTTC
TRBJ2-5,NA,TRBD1,15,TRBV7-9,CASSYRQGQQETQYF,TGTGCCAGCAGCTACCGACAGGGTCAACAAGAGACCCAGTACTTC
TRBJ2-7,NA,TRBD2,16,TRBV10-3,CAISESWTSGSDEQYF,TGTGCCATCAGTGAGTCGTGGACTAGCGGGAGCGACGAGCAGTACTTC
TRBJ2-7,NA,NA,12,TRBV12-3/TRBV12-4,CASSLAQSEQYF,TGTGCCAGCAGTTTAGCACAGTCCGAGCAGTACTTC
TRBJ1-3,NA,NA,16,TRBV3-1/TRBV3-2,CASSPDWGGSRNTIYF,TGTGCCAGCAGCCCTGATTGGGGAGGGAGCAGAAACACCATATATTTT
TRBJ2-7,NA,NA,14,TRBV5-1,CASSRDTLSYEQYF,TGCGCCAGCAGCCGGGACACACTATCCTACGAGCAGTACTTC